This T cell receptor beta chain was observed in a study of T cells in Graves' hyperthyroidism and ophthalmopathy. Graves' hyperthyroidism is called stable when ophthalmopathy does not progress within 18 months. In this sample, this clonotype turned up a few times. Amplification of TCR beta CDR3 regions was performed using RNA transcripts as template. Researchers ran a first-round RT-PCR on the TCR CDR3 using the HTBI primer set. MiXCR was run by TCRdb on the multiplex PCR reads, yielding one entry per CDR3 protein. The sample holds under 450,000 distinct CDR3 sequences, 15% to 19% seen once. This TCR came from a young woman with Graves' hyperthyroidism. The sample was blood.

As DNA, the CDR3 is TGTGCCAGCAGCGGGCGCCAGAGTACGCAGTATTTT. Protein sequence: CASSGRQSTQYF. V usage is TRBV9 and J usage is TRBJ2-3; D unresolved. Germline CDR1 SGDLS, CDR2 YYNGEE. The CDR3 length is 12 residues. V was shortened by 3 bases and J by 8 bases, with 10 bases between the two germline ends.